This T cell receptor (beta chain) was obtained from a study of siplizumab effects on memory and regulatory T cells. As for this clone: Its antigen is undetermined.

Sequencing used immunoSEQ multiplex PCR; TCRdb keeps in-frame clones, though not all of them. The table includes 3,000 to 4,000 clones, 55% to 65% detected once. Coculturing of the mixed lymphocyte reaction cells was performed at 37°C for more than 5 days. This receptor was obtained from a human donor in good health; the cells came from an allogeneic mixed lymphocyte reaction. Some clones in this sample may be carry-over from other donors' samples. The material sequenced was CFSE-low (dividing) CD8+ T cells sorted from an allogeneic mixed lymphocyte reaction.

The CDR3 DNA reads TGTGCCAGCAGCGAAACGGCTAGAGGGCCTACAGATACGCAGTATTTT. Amino acid sequence: CASSETARGPTDTQYF. V and J are TRBV9 and TRBJ2-3; TRBD2 is a possible D gene (5 bases). Germline-derived CDR1 and CDR2 are SGDLS and YYNGEE. The CDR3 runs 16 residues. V lost 3 bases and J lost 3, with 17 bases in between.